The entry below gives a single T cell receptor (beta chain) sequence along with its context. The data were obtained in a study of control samples from healthy donors and cancer patients. Clones were sequenced by immunoSEQ multiplex PCR, and TCRdb holds only the in-frame ones, with some missing. The table lists 390,000 or so clones, about nine tenths of them singletons. Trimming removed 7 bases from V and 4 bases from J; junction bases left unmatched: 8. This CDR3 is 15 amino acids long. Germline-derived CDR1 and CDR2 are ENHRY and SYGVKD. Input material: PBMCs. The receptor was derived from a man aged 40-49 years with head and neck cancer. This chain links TRBV10-3 with TRBJ2-2; TRBD2 matches at 8 bases. The CDR3 region is CAITPAGVGTGELFF. The DNA for the CDR3 is TGTGCCATCACCCCAGCGGGAGTGGGCACCGGGGAGCTGTTTTTT.